This T cell receptor (beta chain) was observed in a study of T-cell reconstitution after alpha-beta-depleted transplantation in children. Findings and caveats of the study: As was reported, about two months after transplant, alpha-beta T cells came from several hundred expanded graft clones.

Trimming pared 5 bases from V and 3 bases from J, leaving 17 bases between. Germline V gene data show CDR1 as SGHNT and CDR2 as YENEEA. The CDR3 totals 15 residues. The authors prepared the TCRbeta library with unique molecular identifiers. TCRdb re-called the PCR reads through MiXCR, storing one row per CDR3 protein. The table shows approximately 400,000 distinct CDR3 sequences, with around 15% occurring only once. On this clonotype itself: Antigen: not known.

This receptor was obtained from a boy in the first two years of life who had a stem cell transplant for Wiskott-Aldrich syndrome, so the T cells may come from the graft donor. The chain uses TRBV11-3 and TRBJ2-7; a possible D gene is TRBD1 (6 bases). Sequenced material: PBMCs, mostly from graft donor cells, taken 360 days after TCRalphabeta/CD19-depleted stem cell transplant. This CDR3 reads CASSPTGAAYYEQYF. The DNA for the CDR3 is TGTGCCAGCAGCCCGACAGGCGCAGCGTACTACGAGCAGTACTTC.